This TCR beta chain stems from a study of early T cells in non-severe SARS-CoV-2 infection. Trimming cost V 2 bases and J 4 bases, with 6 bases left between them. Germline V CDR1 and CDR2: SNHLY, FYNNEI. The CDR3 spans 12 residues. TCRdb re-called the 5' RACE reads with MiXCR, one entry per CDR3 protein. The table includes 60,000 to 75,000 distinct CDR3 sequences, approximately 12% detected once. Sample: whole blood. V is TRBV2 and J is TRBJ2-7; D ambiguous. This sequence originates from an adult who was a healthcare worker with PCR-confirmed SARS-CoV-2 infection or an uninfected control (not recorded which). CDR3 in amino acids: CASSEMGYEQYF. The CDR3 DNA is TGTGCCAGCAGTGAAATGGGATACGAGCAGTACTTC.